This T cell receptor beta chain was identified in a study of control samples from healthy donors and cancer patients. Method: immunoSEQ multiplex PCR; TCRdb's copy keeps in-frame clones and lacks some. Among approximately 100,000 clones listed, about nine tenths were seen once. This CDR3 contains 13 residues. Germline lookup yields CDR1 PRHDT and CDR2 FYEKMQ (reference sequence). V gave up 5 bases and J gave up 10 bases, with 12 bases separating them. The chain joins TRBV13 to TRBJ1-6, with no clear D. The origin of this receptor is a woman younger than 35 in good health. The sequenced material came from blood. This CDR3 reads CASSRGGYSPLHF. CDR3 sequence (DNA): TGTGCCAGCAGCAGAGGAGGGTACTCACCCCTCCACTTT.